A single sample is the source of the 31 T cell receptor beta chains below, sequenced in a study of vaccination and CD4 T cells after COVID-19. Cultured CD4+ T cell DNA underwent sequencing with the Oncomine TCR Beta short-read assay. TCRdb passed the PCR reads through MiXCR, listing each CDR3 protein once. This sample has around 13,000 distinct CDR3 sequences; approximately 50% occur once, and the top ten carry roughly 24%. Which antigens these TCRs recognize remains unknown. Specified treatment: roughly ten-day PBMC culture with coronavirus spike peptide pools or control peptides (ViraFEST assay). The specimen sequenced was CD4+ T cells from blood, cultured in vitro. The receptors originated from a human donor who had recovered from COVID-19.

By its share, this clonotype is medium-sized. J is TRBJ2-2 and V is TRBV7-2; TRBD1 matches 9 bases. Looked up from germline, CDR1 is SGHTA and CDR2 is FQGNSA. V lost 5 bases to trimming and J lost 6 bases; unmatched junction nucleotides: 10. The CDR3 extends over 16 amino acids. The CDR3 nucleotides are TGTGCCAGCAGCCCTGGGGGACAGGGAACCGCCGGGGAGCTGTTTTTT. This sequence encodes CASSPGGQGTAGELFF. Supplemented by reference TRBV7-2 and TRBJ2-2, the full variable domain reads GAGVSQSPSNKVTEKGKDVELRCDPISGHTALYWYRQSLGQGLEFLIYFQGNSAPDKSGLPSDRFSAERTGGSVSTLTIQRTQQEDSAVYLCASSPGGQGTAGELFFGEGSRLTVL.

The sample holds one count of this clonotype. This chain joins TRBV6-1 and TRBJ2-7; D is perhaps TRBD1 (5 bases). This CDR3 comprises 13 residues. Per the germline V gene, CDR1 is MNHNS and CDR2 is SASEGT. V was clipped by 3 bases and J by 2 bases, with 8 bases between them. DNA of the CDR3: TGTGCCAGCAGTGAGGGCAGGGCCTACGAGCAGTACTTC. It codes for CASSEGRAYEQYF.

The chain combines TRBV15 with TRBJ1-5; D is unclear. Trimming left V 0 bases short and J 1 base short, with 10 bases between. Germline V CDR1 and CDR2: LNHNV, YYDKDF (reference sequence). This CDR3 spans 16 amino acids. For the CDR3, the DNA is TGTGCCACCAGCAGAGAGACACGGACGAGCAATCAGCCCCAGCATTTT. It translates to CATSRETRTSNQPQHF.

This clonotype is judged large. The chain has TRBV19 and TRBJ2-5; 8 positions agree with TRBD2. Looked up from germline, CDR1 is LNHDA and CDR2 is SQIVND (reference sequence). Trimming removed 5 bases from V and 5 bases from J; junction bases left unmatched: 13. This CDR3 is built from 16 residues. The CDR3 nucleotides are TGTGCCAGTAGTGGGGGACTAGTATTCGCCGGGGAGACCCAGTACTTC. Translating gives CASSGGLVFAGETQYF.

The CDR3 region has the DNA TGTGCCAGCAGCTCAACCTCCATAAACGGACAGGGGTACGAGCAGTACTTC. Translating gives CASSSTSINGQGYEQYF. The V call is TRBV11-1, the J call TRBJ2-7; 9 bases line up with TRBD1. CDR1 and CDR2 from the germline V gene are SGHAT and FQDESV (reference sequence). CDR3 length equals 17 residues. V shed 4 bases, J shed 4 bases, and the junction held 14 bases outside the gene matches.

This clonotype was picked up one time. V and J are TRBV19 and TRBJ1-3, with 7 bases aligning to TRBD1. The CDR3 loop spans 17 amino acids. With 4 bases clipped from V and 0 bases from J, the junction kept 9 bases outside the gene matches. Germline assignment: CDR1 LNHDA and CDR2 SQIVND (reference sequence). CDR3 residues: CASSTPLGDSSGNTIYF. DNA for the CDR3: TGTGCCAGTAGTACCCCCTTGGGGGACAGCTCTGGAAACACCATATATTTT.

This clonotype was picked up one time. The chain recombines TRBV27 with TRBJ2-1, with 11 positions matching TRBD2. The germline gives CDR1 MNHEY, CDR2 SMNVEV (reference sequence). After removal of 0 bases from V and 6 bases from J, the junction contained 16 bases not matched to a gene. The CDR3 has 20 amino acids. CDR3 coding DNA: TGTGCCAGCAGTTTATCGTTACTAGCGGGAGTGGTCGGCACATCCAATGAGCAGTTCTTC. Amino acids: CASSLSLLAGVVGTSNEQFF.

This clonotype was found a few times. This chain links TRBV7-6 with TRBJ1-3; D not certain. The V end was cut by 5 bases, the J end by 0 bases, with 11 bases between. The germline V gene encodes CDR1 SGHVS and CDR2 FNYEAQ. CDR3 length: 15 residues. The CDR3 region has the DNA TGTGCCAGCAGCCCTCAGCGAAGCTCTGGAAACACCATATATTTT. This encodes CASSPQRSSGNTIYF. Full variable domain (rest looked up from reference TRBV7-6 and TRBJ1-3): GAGVSQSPRYKVTKRGQDVALRCDPISGHVSLYWYRQALGQGPEFLTYFNYEAQQDKSGLPNDRFSAERPEGSISTLTIQRTEQRDSAMYRCASSPQRSSGNTIYFGEGSWLTVV.

V and J are TRBV20-1 and TRBJ1-1, with D perhaps TRBD1 (6 bases). The CDR3 has 15 residues. Germline loops: CDR1 DFQATT, CDR2 SNEGSKA (reference sequence). V shed 4 bases and J shed 0 bases, with 15 bases lying between them. CDR3 DNA: TGCAGTGCTAAGAACAGGGCTAACATGAACACTGAAGCTTTCTTT. Translating it yields CSAKNRANMNTEAFF.

The J gene is TRBJ2-1, the V gene TRBV6-1; possible D gene TRBD1, 6 bases. V lost 5 bases to trimming and J lost 5 bases, with 10 bases between them. There are 13 residues in the CDR3. Germline CDR1 is MNHNS and CDR2 is SASEGT. This CDR3 reads CASSNRDNNEQFF. The CDR3 coding sequence is TGTGCCAGCAGTAACCGGGACAACAATGAGCAGTTCTTC.

The V call is TRBV10-3, the J call TRBJ2-2; the D call may be TRBD1 or TRBD2 (6 bases each). Deletions cut 6 bases from V and 1 base from J, with 9 bases between. This CDR3 is built from 14 residues. The germline V gene encodes CDR1 ENHRY and CDR2 SYGVKD. The chain's CDR3 is CAISGGENTGELFF. The CDR3 coding sequence is TGTGCCATCAGCGGGGGCGAGAACACCGGGGAGCTGTTTTTT.

V gene TRBV7-9 combines with J gene TRBJ1-2; D gene unclear. CDR3 length equals 15 residues. Looked up from germline, CDR1 is SEHNR and CDR2 is FQNEAQ (reference sequence). V dropped 1 base and J dropped 3 bases, with 12 bases sitting between them. CDR3 region: CASSLDPGFDYGYTF. The DNA of the CDR3 is TGTGCCAGCAGCTTAGACCCGGGGTTTGACTATGGCTACACCTTC.

The genes are TRBV2 and TRBJ2-4, with 7 bases matching TRBD2. The CDR3 extends over 14 amino acids. V was pared by 7 bases and J by 5 bases, with 8 bases of the junction left unmatched. Per the germline V gene, CDR1 is SNHLY and CDR2 is FYNNEI. CDR3 DNA: TGTGCCAGCACAGGGAGGGGATTTCAAAACATTCAGTACTTC. Its translation: CASTGRGFQNIQYF.

The genes are TRBV2 and TRBJ2-7; D may be TRBD2 (6 bases). The CDR3 is made up of 12 amino acids. V was trimmed by 6 bases and J by 7 bases, leaving 13 bases between them. Per the germline V gene, CDR1 is SNHLY and CDR2 is FYNNEI. In DNA form, the CDR3 reads TGTGCCAGCAGCGGAGGGACGGAAGAGCAGTACTTC. The encoded protein is CASSGGTEEQYF. Supplemented by reference TRBV2 and TRBJ2-7, the full variable domain reads EPEVTQTPSHQVTQMGQEVILRCVPISNHLYFYWYRQILGQKVEFLVSFYNNEISEKSEIFDDQFSVERPDGSNFTLKIRSTKLEDSAMYFCASSGGTEEQYFGPGTRLTVT.

This clonotype appeared a few times. The rearrangement links TRBV28 to TRBJ1-2; 11 bases line up with TRBD1. Germline V gives CDR1 MDHEN, CDR2 SYDVKM. The CDR3 has 17 residues. V dropped 2 bases and J dropped 0; count of bases not matched to a gene: 5. CDR3 sequence: CASSLLWTGGSNYGYTF. CDR3 in DNA: TGTGCCAGCAGTTTACTTTGGACAGGGGGCTCTAACTATGGCTACACCTTC.

V and J are TRBV2 and TRBJ2-5; D gene ambiguous. V shed 6 bases and J shed 10 bases, with 15 bases lying between them. This CDR3 spans 12 amino acids. Germline assignment: CDR1 SNHLY and CDR2 FYNNEI. The CDR3 DNA sequence: TGTGCCAGCAGGGCGGACCCAAGGGACCAGTACTTC. Protein: CASRADPRDQYF.

This clonotype counts as medium-sized. V gene TRBV24-1 combines with J gene TRBJ1-1, with 9 bases aligning to TRBD1. V lost 4 bases, J lost 6 bases, and 5 bases stayed unmatched. The CDR3 is 14 residues long. Germline-derived CDR1 and CDR2 are KGHDR and SFDVKD. The CDR3 loop reads CATSDPDRGAEAFF. Written as DNA, the CDR3 is TGTGCCACCAGTGACCCGGACAGGGGAGCTGAAGCTTTCTTT.

This chain links TRBV28 with TRBJ1-2; 8 nucleotides align to TRBD1. CDR3 length: 15 amino acids. With V trimmed by 5 bases and J by 4 bases, 9 bases remained unmatched. Germline lookup yields CDR1 MDHEN and CDR2 SYDVKM. CDR3 nucleotide sequence: TGTGCCAGCAGTATAGAGACAGGGGACATCTATGGCTACACCTTC. This encodes CASSIETGDIYGYTF.

The chain employs TRBV7-8 and TRBJ1-3, with D unclear. Germline V gene lookup returns CDR1 SGHVS and CDR2 FQNEAQ. The CDR3 is 12 residues long. Trimming cost V 5 bases and J 8 bases, with 10 bases left between them. The CDR3: CASSQMGYTIYF. CDR3 DNA: TGTGCCAGCAGCCAAATGGGGTACACCATATATTTT.

The sample holds a few counts of this clonotype. This rearrangement joins TRBV6-5 to TRBJ1-6; D unclear. CDR1 MNHEY and CDR2 SVGAGI come from the germline V gene. Deletions cut 2 bases from V and 7 bases from J, with 15 bases between. The CDR3 sequence is 16 residues long. The chain's CDR3 is CASSYHGNPGNSPLHF. The CDR3 bases are TGTGCCAGCAGTTACCACGGGAACCCGGGGAATTCACCCCTCCACTTT.

The chain combines TRBV7-9 with TRBJ1-2; a weak D match, TRBD1 (5 bases). Trimming took off 5 bases at V and 6 bases at J, with 16 bases between the two ends. There are 14 residues in the CDR3. Germline CDR1 and CDR2: SEHNR and FQNEAQ (reference sequence). The CDR3 DNA is TGTGCCAGCAGCGCGACGGGCGGGGCCCATGGCTACACCTTC. Translating it yields CASSATGGAHGYTF.

The chain combines TRBV20-1 with TRBJ2-7, with 8 bases lining up with TRBD2. Germline V gives CDR1 DFQATT, CDR2 SNEGSKA (reference sequence). This CDR3 contains 14 residues. Trimming at V came to 6 bases and at J to 0 bases, leaving 7 bases not matched to a gene. The CDR3 DNA is TGCAGTGCACCAAGCGGGGGAGCCTCCTACGAGCAGTACTTC. It specifies CSAPSGGASYEQYF.

The genes are TRBV28 and TRBJ2-2, with 10 nucleotides matching TRBD1. The CDR3 runs 13 residues. Losses at the gene ends were 6 bases for V and 6 bases for J; bases not matched to a gene: 1. CDR1 and CDR2 (germline): MDHEN, SYDVKM. CDR3 sequence: CASRGQGSGELFF. CDR3 DNA sequence: TGTGCCAGCAGGGGACAGGGGTCCGGGGAGCTGTTTTTT.

This rearrangement joins TRBV28 to TRBJ1-5; perhaps TRBD1 as D (5 bases). CDR1 is MDHEN and CDR2 is SYDVKM in the germline V gene. The CDR3 runs to 15 residues. With 3 bases removed from V and 2 bases from J, the gap between germline ends came to 11 bases. CDR3 loop: CASSLGPRGNQPQHF. The CDR3 nucleotides read TGTGCCAGCAGTTTGGGGCCGAGGGGCAATCAGCCCCAGCATTTT.

V gene TRBV6-1 combines with J gene TRBJ2-6; 7 positions match TRBD2. Germline-derived CDR1 and CDR2 are MNHNS and SASEGT. The CDR3 covers 18 residues. V gave up 4 bases and J gave up 0 bases; unmatched junction bases: 9. The DNA of the CDR3 is TGTGCCAGCAGTGTATGGGGGGGTATCCTCTCTGGGGCCAACGTCCTGACTTTC. Amino acids: CASSVWGGILSGANVLTF.

The chain carries TRBV5-1 and TRBJ1-1, with D maybe TRBD1 (5 bases). The CDR3 has 14 residues. Germline values: CDR1 SGHRS, CDR2 YFSETQ. Trimming took 6 bases from V and 3 from J, leaving 15 bases between them. CDR3 amino acids: CASKPQGFDTEAFF. In DNA, the CDR3 is TGCGCCAGCAAGCCGCAGGGTTTTGACACTGAAGCTTTCTTT.

The gene calls are TRBV20-1 and TRBJ2-5; no clear D gene. CDR1 is DFQATT and CDR2 is SNEGSKA in the germline V gene (reference sequence). Trimming pared 3 bases from V and 5 bases from J, leaving 16 bases between. This CDR3 comprises 14 residues. Here the CDR3 DNA reads TGCAGTGCTAGGTTGTCGGGCCTAAAGGAGACCCAGTACTTC. This sequence encodes CSARLSGLKETQYF.

The chain links TRBV7-9 to TRBJ2-7; the match to TRBD2 covers 7 bases. With 5 bases clipped from V and 4 bases from J, the junction kept 14 bases outside the gene matches. The CDR3 runs to 16 residues. CDR1 is SEHNR and CDR2 is FQNEAQ in the germline V gene (reference sequence). The CDR3 loop is CASSIQTGTNSYEQYF. CDR3 DNA sequence: TGTGCCAGCAGCATACAAACCGGGACTAACTCATACGAGCAGTACTTC.

This clonotype appeared a few times. The V gene is TRBV6-1, the J gene TRBJ1-5; D remains ambiguous. V was pared by 3 bases and J by 6 bases, with 6 bases between. Germline assignment: CDR1 MNHNS and CDR2 SASEGT. The CDR3 loop spans 12 amino acids. CDR3 DNA: TGTGCCAGCAGTGATTCCGGTCAGCCCCAGCATTTT. Its translation: CASSDSGQPQHF.

The rearrangement links TRBV7-8 to TRBJ2-7; 7 bases are shared with TRBD1. CDR3 length: 14 residues. Germline assignment: CDR1 SGHVS and CDR2 FQNEAQ. V dropped 4 bases and J dropped 9; count of bases not matched to a gene: 12. The CDR3 reads CASSSGTEGWGQYF. The DNA of the CDR3 is TGTGCCAGCAGCTCCGGGACAGAGGGATGGGGGCAGTACTTC. The complete variable domain, with remaining parts taken from reference TRBV7-8 and TRBJ2-7, reads GAGVSQSPRYKVAKRGQDVALRCDPISGHVSLFWYQQALGQGPEFLTYFQNEAQLDKSGLPSDRFFAERPEGSVSTLKIQRTQQEDSAVYLCASSSGTEGWGQYFGPGTRLTVT.

The chain employs TRBV7-7 and TRBJ2-3; 10 nucleotides match TRBD2. The ends lost 2 bases at V and 0 bases at J; junction bases unmatched: 5. Germline assignment: CDR1 SSHAT and CDR2 FNYEAQ (reference sequence). The CDR3 is 17 residues long. The CDR3 DNA sequence: TGTGCCAGCAGCTTAACAAGCGGGGGGGCAAGCACAGATACGCAGTATTTT. It specifies CASSLTSGGASTDTQYF.